This passage covers 17 T cell receptor beta chains from one sample sequenced in a study of blood T cell repertoires in COVID-19. Sequencing was performed with immunoSEQ multiplex PCR; in TCRdb, only in-frame clones are kept and a portion is missing. The data show 150,000 to 200,000 clones, roughly nine tenths seen once. Sequencing was performed on peripheral blood. These receptors came from a man aged 55 to 70 with active or convalescent COVID-19.

This sequence joins TRBV27 and TRBJ2-2, with 7 nucleotides matching TRBD2. The CDR3 totals 16 residues. J gave up 5 bases and V 5 bases, and 11 bases lay outside the gene matches. Per the germline V gene, CDR1 is MNHEY and CDR2 is SMNVEV (reference sequence). The CDR3 bases are TGTGCCAGCAGTCCCTTCGCGGGAGATCGGACCGGGGAGCTGTTTTTT. Encoded protein: CASSPFAGDRTGELFF.

Regarding this clone: The sample holds other DNA sequences that translate to the same CDR3. The V gene is TRBV5-1, the J gene TRBJ2-1; no definite D call. Germline V gives CDR1 SGHRS, CDR2 YFSETQ. The CDR3 has 12 residues. V lost 1 base and J lost 5, with 4 bases in between. The chain's CDR3 is CASSLLHNEQFF. CDR3 nucleotides: TGCGCCAGCAGCTTGCTCCACAATGAGCAGTTCTTC. The whole variable domain, remainder taken from reference TRBV5-1 and TRBJ2-1, is KAGVTQTPRYLIKTRGQQVTLSCSPISGHRSVSWYQQTPGQGLQFLFEYFSETQRNKGNFPGRFSGRQFSNSRSEMNVSTLELGDSALYLCASSLLHNEQFFGPGTRLTVL.

The rearrangement uses TRBV25-1 and TRBJ1-2, with TRBD1 matching 8 bases. Germline lookup yields CDR1 MGHDK and CDR2 SYGVNS. The CDR3 sequence is 14 residues long. V trimming: 6 bases; J trimming: 5 bases; junction bases outside the gene matches: 8. The CDR3 sequence is CASRFTGGKYGYTF. CDR3 sequence (DNA): TGTGCCAGCAGGTTCACAGGGGGGAAGTATGGCTACACCTTC.

The V call is TRBV2, the J call TRBJ1-6; D possibly corresponds to TRBD1 (5 bases). Germline V gene lookup returns CDR1 SNHLY and CDR2 FYNNEI. The CDR3 is 16 amino acids. Trimming removed 7 bases at V and 5 bases at J, with 18 bases between. The CDR3 nucleotides read TGTGCCAGCATCGGGCAGGGAGGTAAGAATAATTCACCCCTCCACTTT. Translated: CASIGQGGKNNSPLHF.

The chain combines TRBV27 with TRBJ1-5, with D unresolved. Germline CDR1 reads MNHEY; CDR2 reads SMNVEV (reference sequence). The CDR3 totals 14 residues. Deletions cut 2 bases from V and 2 bases from J, with 7 bases between. CDR3 region: CASSLQDRNQPQHF. In DNA, the CDR3 is TGTGCCAGCAGTTTACAGGATCGCAATCAGCCCCAGCATTTT.

The CDR3 nucleotides are TGCAGTGCTAGTAGGACAGCCTACGAGCAGTACTTC. Its translation is CSASRTAYEQYF. The V and J genes are TRBV20-1 and TRBJ2-7, with a possible D match to TRBD1 (6 bases). Germline values: CDR1 DFQATT, CDR2 SNEGSKA (reference sequence). The length of the CDR3 is 12 residues. The V and J ends lost 3 bases and 2 bases respectively, with 8 bases between them.

The V and J genes are TRBV4-2 and TRBJ2-7, with TRBD2 matching 9 bases. Germline CDR1 LGHNA, CDR2 YNFKEQ. The CDR3 is 16 amino acids. J was trimmed by 2 bases and V by 0 bases; bases with no gene match: 5. For the CDR3, the DNA is TGTGCCAGCAGCCAAGATAGCGGGGGTACCACCTACGAGCAGTACTTC. Translating it yields CASSQDSGGTTYEQYF.

V usage is TRBV7-2 and J usage is TRBJ2-7; 9 bases align to TRBD2. The CDR3 extends over 14 amino acids. J was trimmed by 4 bases and V by 5 bases; bases with no gene match: 6. Germline-derived CDR1 and CDR2 are SGHTA and FQGNSA. The CDR3 region has the DNA TGTGCCAGCAGCCCGGGGCTAGCGGGGTACGAGCAGTACTTC. This translates into CASSPGLAGYEQYF.

The chain links TRBV27 to TRBJ2-7; 7 bases line up with TRBD1. The CDR3 totals 16 residues. Per germline, CDR1 MNHEY and CDR2 SMNVEV (reference sequence). Trimming took 5 bases from V and 2 from J; bases not matched to a gene: 12. The CDR3 reads CASSPITGTVAYEQYF. In DNA form, the CDR3 reads TGTGCCAGCAGTCCCATTACAGGGACAGTGGCCTACGAGCAGTACTTC.

This clone was recorded once. Other DNA sequences within the sample encode an identical CDR3. The chain has TRBV18 and TRBJ1-5; D unresolved. CDR3 length equals 13 residues. V was trimmed by 3 bases and J by 4 bases, leaving 7 bases between them. The germline V gene encodes CDR1 KGHSH and CDR2 LQKENI. The CDR3 sequence is CASSPSGNQPQHF. As DNA, the CDR3 is TGTGCCAGCTCACCTTCGGGGAATCAGCCCCAGCATTTT.

V and J are TRBV6-5 and TRBJ1-1; TRBD1 matches at 9 bases. The V gene's germline CDR1 is MNHEY and CDR2 SVGAGI. Trimming took 6 bases from V and 10 from J; bases not matched to a gene: 9. The CDR3 is made up of 13 amino acids. CDR3 protein: CASRGQGTGRAFF. In DNA form, the CDR3 reads TGTGCCAGCAGGGGACAGGGAACGGGGCGAGCTTTCTTT.

The rearrangement links TRBV7-9 to TRBJ1-5, with D hard to call. Germline loops: CDR1 SEHNR, CDR2 FQNEAQ (reference sequence). V gave up 1 base and J gave up 2 bases, with 6 bases separating them. The CDR3 runs 14 residues. CDR3 in amino acids: CASSLGQGNQPQHF. In DNA form, the CDR3 reads TGTGCCAGCAGCTTAGGACAAGGCAATCAGCCCCAGCATTTT.

V usage is TRBV2 and J usage is TRBJ1-2; TRBD1 agrees at 10 bases. This CDR3 spans 15 amino acids. Germline CDR1 reads SNHLY; CDR2 reads FYNNEI. V lost 6 bases and J lost 4; bases outside the gene matches: 8. The CDR3 DNA reads TGTGCCAGCAGCACCGGACAGGGGGTTGTCTATGGCTACACCTTC. Translation: CASSTGQGVVYGYTF.

V is TRBV4-1 and J is TRBJ2-3; 12 bases fit TRBD2. Germline V gene data show CDR1 as MGHRA and CDR2 as YSYEKL. V dropped 1 base and J dropped 2; count of bases not matched to a gene: 4. The CDR3 has 17 residues. The CDR3 protein is CASSQGTSGGYTDTQYF. The CDR3 nucleotides read TGCGCCAGCAGCCAAGGTACTAGCGGGGGGTACACAGATACGCAGTATTTT.

The chain employs TRBV5-6 and TRBJ1-5; tentatively, D is TRBD1 (5 bases). Trimming pared 0 bases from V and 4 bases from J, leaving 14 bases between. Germline V lookup: CDR1 SGHDT, CDR2 YYEEEE. This CDR3 region has 16 residues. CDR3 nucleotides: TGTGCCAGCAGCTTGGAGAGGACACGCGCGAATCAGCCCCAGCATTTT. The encoded protein is CASSLERTRANQPQHF.

The chain combines TRBV25-1 with TRBJ2-7; TRBD1 agrees at 7 bases. The CDR3 loop spans 14 amino acids. CDR1 and CDR2 from the germline V gene are MGHDK and SYGVNS. V trimming: 8 bases; J trimming: 3 bases; junction bases outside the gene matches: 10. The CDR3 DNA sequence: TGTGCCAGCGGACCCGCGAGACAGGGCTACGAGCAGTACTTC. Its translation: CASGPARQGYEQYF.

The genes are TRBV3-1 (or the pseudogene TRBV3-2) and TRBJ1-6; no reliable D call. V gave up 1 base and J gave up 5 bases, with 9 bases separating them. Germline lookup yields CDR1 LGHDT and CDR2 YNNKEL (reference sequence). This CDR3 contains 15 residues. CDR3 region: CASSQGTADNSPLHF. CDR3 DNA sequence: TGTGCCAGCAGCCAAGGTACAGCCGATAATTCACCCCTCCACTTT.